This TCR beta chain was sequenced in a study of neoadjuvant anti-PD-1 for oral cavity cancer (dated by TCRdb to the early 2020s). General notes on the study: Patients mostly received three to four biweekly doses of nivolumab at 3 mg/kg before curative-intent surgical resection. An approximately 34% response rate was observed in the parent correlative cohort, in which 12 patients were included. Responders were defined as patients with complete response, partial response or stable disease by RECIST 1.1; non-responders were defined as patients with progression. Patients who did not progress were given a fourth nivolumab dose at about day 43 and had definitive surgical resection on days 50-56. On the study overall, not on this receptor specifically: After neoadjuvant nivolumab, non-responders showed significantly higher T cell clonality (Gini index) in PBMCs than responders did. TCR analyses included only three patients per response group, and the authors called for larger cohorts for validation. Higher pretreatment blood Treg/Th17 ratios correlated with higher pretreatment blood TCRbeta clonality and lower post-treatment tumor TCRbeta clonality.

The label giving this sample's time point can be read as: before neoadjuvant nivolumab. The patients had newly diagnosed stage II-IVA oral cavity squamous cell carcinoma and had not received any prior systemic or radiation treatment. The cohort consisted of patients with HPV-negative, locally advanced oral cavity squamous cell carcinoma. No culture maintenance or expansion was done, as the peripheral blood mononuclear cells went straight to analysis. The samples were obtained from a longitudinal correlative study of a single-arm phase II trial testing neoadjuvant nivolumab in oral cavity squamous cell carcinoma. Genomic DNA-based TCRbeta sequencing was performed on subject-matched pre- and post-treatment PBMCs and tumors from three responders and three non-responders. Peripheral blood mononuclear cells were collected once before nivolumab treatment and again after treatment, at the time of surgery. The Maxwell RSC DNA from Cells kit was used to extract genomic DNA from PBMCs.

The germline ends are 22 bases apart after V is trimmed by 6 bases and J by 8 bases. Via the germline V gene, CDR1 is MNHEY and CDR2 SVGAGI. The CDR3 contains 15 residues, cysteine and phenylalanine counted. Of the read, only the CDR3 DNA is kept; its 45 bases are in frame from base 1. About this clone itself: The antigen it binds to is not known. The input lacks base qualities; no much larger clone sits a single base away.

For deep sequencing, PBMC libraries mostly used around 0.45 ug of input genomic DNA, with six replicates for each sample. The immunoSEQ hsTCRbeta kit was used to prepare TCRbeta libraries, following the manufacturer's instructions. The finished libraries were brought together in one pool at about 2.8 nM, which was then read using an Illumina NovaSeq 6000 S4 flow cell. Regarding the original processing steps: The immunoSEQ Analyzer was used for raw data preprocessing and quality control. The analysis was limited to productive rearrangements, and each clonotype was defined by a unique CDR3 amino acid sequence. Repertoire clonality was estimated as the Gini-Simpson index, which was calculated using the R package tcR. Student's t test was used to compare Gini indices, and Pearson correlation was used to assess associations with tumor size change. The table comes from immuneACCESS by way of TCRdb, which keeps in-frame sequences with V and J called. Part of the clones is missing from these tables; in studies checked, under half for an unresolved V gene and the rest for unknown reasons. The D gene and trimming were derived from the DNA, and the V and J assignments and clone size from that table. Within this sample are roughly 13,000 clones, with approximately 70% of them counted one time only. The top ten constitute less than 2.5% of the sample.

The chain links TRBV6-5 with TRBJ1-2; a tentative D call is TRBD1 (6 bases match). The TCR comes from a person between 40 and 85 years old with oral cavity squamous cell carcinoma. The material sequenced was PBMCs, taken before nivolumab (anti-PD-1) treatment. CDR3 region: CASSSTRGGALGYTF. In nucleotide form, the sequence is TGTGCCAGCAGCTCCACGCGGGGGGGGGCGCTAGGCTACACCTTC.